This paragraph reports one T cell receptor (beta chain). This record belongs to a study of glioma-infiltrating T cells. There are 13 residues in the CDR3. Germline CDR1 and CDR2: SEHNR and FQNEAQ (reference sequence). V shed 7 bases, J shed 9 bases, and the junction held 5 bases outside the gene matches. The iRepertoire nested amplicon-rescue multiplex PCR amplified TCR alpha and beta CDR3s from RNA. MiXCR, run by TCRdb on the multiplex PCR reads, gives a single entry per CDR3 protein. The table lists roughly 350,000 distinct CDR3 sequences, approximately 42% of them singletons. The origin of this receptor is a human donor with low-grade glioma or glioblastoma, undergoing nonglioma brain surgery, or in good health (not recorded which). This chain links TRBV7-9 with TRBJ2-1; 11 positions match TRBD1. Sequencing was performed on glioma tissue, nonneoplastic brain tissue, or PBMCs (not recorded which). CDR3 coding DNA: TGTGCCAGCACGGGACAGGGGGGCGGTGAGCAGTTCTTC. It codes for CASTGQGGGEQFF.